Each of the 8 T cell receptor beta chains below was sequenced from the same sample in a study of graft-versus-host responses after intestinal transplantation. No antigen has been assigned to these receptors. Libraries were prepared by immunoSEQ multiplex PCR; TCRdb keeps only in-frame clonotypes and omits some of them. This table has approximately 130,000 clones, just over 90% appearing once. The input for sequencing was unstimulated CD4+ T cells sorted from spleen or lymph node cells, taken before intestinal transplant. The receptors originated from a human donor who received an intestinal transplant.

This clone has a single count. J is TRBJ1-3 and V is TRBV10-2; D is possibly TRBD1 (6 bases). The V end lost 0 bases, the J end lost 3 bases, and 12 bases lay between the germline ends. From germline, CDR1 is WSHSY and CDR2 SAAADI. CDR3 length: 16 amino acids. CDR3 amino acids: CASSESVGAGGNTIYF. The CDR3, as DNA: TGCGCCAGCAGTGAGTCGGTGGGGGCCGGTGGAAACACCATATATTTT.

The chain is built from TRBV11-3 and TRBJ2-7, with D perhaps TRBD2 (6 bases). Trimming pared 5 bases from V and 1 base from J, leaving 12 bases between. Germline CDR1 SGHNT, CDR2 YENEEA. The CDR3 contains 14 residues. This CDR3 reads CASSPTRASYEQYF. The CDR3 DNA follows: TGTGCCAGCAGCCCGACTAGAGCGTCCTACGAGCAGTACTTC.

The CDR3 reads CASISIIGQEAFF. For the CDR3, the DNA is TGTGCCAGCATCAGTATTATCGGCCAAGAAGCTTTCTTT. The V gene is TRBV2, the J gene TRBJ1-1; no definite D call. The CDR3 covers 13 residues. Germline V gene sequence: CDR1 SNHLY, CDR2 FYNNEI. The ends were cut back, 7 bases at V and 8 bases at J, with 17 bases in the middle.

The J gene is TRBJ2-4, the V gene TRBV14; TRBD2 might be the D (5 bases). This CDR3 comprises 12 residues. Per the germline V gene, CDR1 is SGHDN and CDR2 is FVKESK. The V end lost 4 bases, the J end lost 9 bases, and 10 bases lay between the germline ends. The CDR3 region is CASSLLGLIQYF. Written as DNA, the CDR3 is TGTGCCAGCAGCCTTCTCGGACTCATTCAGTACTTC.

This chain connects TRBV5-1 to TRBJ2-7; D is unclear. V gave up 2 bases and J gave up 6 bases, with 6 bases separating them. In germline, CDR1 is SGHRS, CDR2 YFSETQ. The CDR3 consists of 11 residues. CDR3 coding DNA: TGCGCCAGCAGCTTCAGTACCGAGCAGTACTTC. This translates into CASSFSTEQYF.

The CDR3 coding sequence is TGTGCCAGCAGTTTAGCCCCCGAAGGGAACCCCTACGAGCAGTACTTC. Protein sequence: CASSLAPEGNPYEQYF. The rearrangement uses TRBV27 and TRBJ2-7; D is ambiguous. This CDR3 is built from 16 residues. With 2 bases removed from V and 2 bases from J, the gap between germline ends came to 16 bases. Germline-derived CDR1 and CDR2 are MNHEY and SMNVEV (reference sequence).

The gene calls are TRBV6-5 and TRBJ2-3, with no clear D. CDR3 size: 11 residues. The V end was cut by 5 bases, the J end by 4 bases, with 4 bases between. Per germline, CDR1 MNHEY and CDR2 SVGAGI. CDR3 in amino acids: CASSRADTQYF. The CDR3 DNA reads TGTGCCAGCAGTAGGGCAGATACGCAGTATTTT.

CDR3: CASSRVVNSPLHF. CDR3 sequence (DNA): TGTGCCAGTAGTCGGGTTGTTAATTCACCCCTCCACTTT. The V call is TRBV19, the J call TRBJ1-6, with D hard to call. Germline CDR1 reads LNHDA; CDR2 reads SQIVND (reference sequence). The length of the CDR3 is 13 residues. Deletions cut 5 bases from V and 6 bases from J, with 8 bases between.